The 29 T cell receptor beta chains below all came from one sample that was sequenced in a study of graft-versus-host responses after intestinal transplantation (dated by TCRdb to about 2021). The library was made by the immunoSEQ multiplex PCR assay. TCRdb re-hosts the immuneACCESS table, in-frame sequences only. Its copies lack some clones; in the studies checked, an unresolved V gene accounts for under half of them, and the cause for the rest is not known. The sample profile shows 6,500 to 7,500 clones; about 33% of them were found once. The ten biggest clones cover approximately 3.8% of the sample. The time point label corresponds to: cells obtained before transplantation from donor or recipient. In the mixed lymphocyte reactions, around 200,000 CFSE-labeled pre-transplant responders were plated with around 200,000 irradiated violet-dye-labeled stimulators and cultured for approximately 6 days.

The specimen comprised alloreactive CD8+ T cells from a mixed lymphocyte reaction culture, sampled before transplantation. The sample's cell subset or site label is to be understood as: CFSE-low proliferating T cells sorted from approximately six-day pre-transplant mixed lymphocyte reaction (GvH or HvG direction). The source is a human patient who was an organ donor for intestinal transplantation.

J is TRBJ2-7 and V is TRBV6-5; D may be TRBD1 (6 bases). The V gene's germline CDR1 is MNHEY and CDR2 SVGAGI. The germline V and J ends were trimmed by 6 bases and 4 bases, with 19 bases remaining between them. The CDR3 has 15 amino acids. The CDR3 reads CASRATGSPGYEQYF. Written as DNA, the CDR3 is TGTGCCAGCAGGGCCACAGGGTCCCCTGGATACGAGCAGTACTTC.

This clone was seen a handful of times. The genes are TRBV5-4 and TRBJ1-1; the match to TRBD1 covers 7 bases. The junction had 12 bases not matched to a gene; V was cut back by 3 bases and J by 4 bases. The CDR3 is 16 residues long. CDR1 and CDR2 (germline): SGHNT, YYREEE (reference sequence). As DNA, the CDR3 is TGTGCCAGCAGCTCGGCCCCGGCAGGGGGTCTCACTGAAGCTTTCTTT. Translating gives CASSSAPAGGLTEAFF.

On this clone: This sample includes further DNA sequences coding for the same CDR3. The chain employs TRBV12-1 and TRBJ2-3; the DNA was not compared with TRBD2, the D call given in the table. TRBV12-1 is reported as a pseudogene. There are 20 residues in the CDR3. This CDR3 reads CASSREKLAFGCSRTDTQYF. The CDR3 DNA reads TGTGCCAGCAGCCGAGAAAAACTAGCGTTCGGGTGTTCCCGCACAGATACGCAGTATTTT.

This clone was recorded a few times. The genes are TRBV7-9 and TRBJ2-7; possible D gene TRBD1, 5 bases. V was shortened by 5 bases and J by 7 bases, with 18 bases between the two germline ends. The CDR3 sequence is 14 residues long. Germline-derived CDR1 and CDR2 are SEHNR and FQNEAQ (reference sequence). CDR3 region: CASSLGLGEVEQYF. CDR3 coding DNA: TGTGCCAGCAGCCTCGGGCTAGGGGAAGTGGAGCAGTACTTC.

The chain is built from TRBV11-1 and TRBJ1-1; D not certain. This CDR3 region has 14 residues. Germline CDR1 SGHAT, CDR2 FQDESV (reference sequence). The ends were cut back, 6 bases at V and 4 bases at J, with 15 bases in the middle. The CDR3 sequence: CASRRFPLRTEAFF. The CDR3 coding sequence is TGTGCCAGCAGAAGATTCCCATTGCGCACTGAAGCTTTCTTT.

The chain links TRBV23-1 to TRBJ2-5; 7 bases are a match to TRBD2. TRBV23-1 has ORF status, its function being uncertain. This CDR3 is built from 16 residues. J was trimmed by 5 bases and V by 2 bases; bases with no gene match: 11. CDR3 coding DNA: TGCGCCAGCAGTCAAGATAGCGGGCCGAACAAGGAGACCCAGTACTTC. This codes for CASSQDSGPNKETQYF.

This rearrangement joins TRBV11-2 to TRBJ2-3; tentatively, D is TRBD2 (5 bases). The CDR3 is 13 amino acids. Germline V gene lookup returns CDR1 SGHAT and CDR2 FQNNGV. V lost 1 base and J lost 6, with 8 bases in between. Here the CDR3 reads CASSLASGDTQYF. CDR3 DNA sequence: TGTGCCAGCAGCTTAGCCTCGGGGGATACGCAGTATTTT.

This clone came up a few times. The V gene is TRBV14, the J gene TRBJ2-1, with 12 bases identical to TRBD2. Looked up from germline, CDR1 is SGHDN and CDR2 is FVKESK. The CDR3 length is 21 residues. The V gene end was trimmed by 2 bases and the J gene end by 0 bases; junction bases not matched to a gene: 14. The CDR3 nucleotides read TGTGCCAGCAGCCAAAACGACCCGGATACTAGCGGGGGGAGCTCCTACAATGAGCAGTTCTTC. Its translation: CASSQNDPDTSGGSSYNEQFF.

By share, this clone ranks as medium-sized (0.01 to 0.1%). The chain uses TRBV7-6 and TRBJ2-1; no definite D call. The CDR3 is made up of 15 amino acids. From germline, CDR1 is SGHVS and CDR2 FNYEAQ. Trimming left V 1 base short and J 3 bases short, with 10 bases between. CDR3 loop: CASSLGFRSYNEQFF. The DNA for the CDR3 is TGTGCCAGCAGCTTAGGCTTCCGTAGCTACAATGAGCAGTTCTTC. The complete variable domain, with remaining parts taken from reference TRBV7-6 and TRBJ2-1, reads GAGVSQSPRYKVTKRGQDVALRCDPISGHVSLYWYRQALGQGPEFLTYFNYEAQQDKSGLPNDRFSAERPEGSISTLTIQRTEQRDSAMYRCASSLGFRSYNEQFFGPGTRLTVL.

By sample fraction, this clone is large. The gene calls are TRBV5-4 and TRBJ2-7, with D perhaps matching TRBD2 (6 bases). The CDR3 spans 13 residues. The V and J ends lost 4 bases and 5 bases respectively, with 13 bases between them. Germline CDR1 is SGHNT and CDR2 is YYREEE (reference sequence). As DNA, the CDR3 is TGTGCCAGCAGCCGCATTCCGGGGGACGAGCAGTACTTC. This sequence encodes CASSRIPGDEQYF. Full variable domain (outside the CDR3, taken from reference TRBV5-4 and TRBJ2-7): ETGVTQSPTHLIKTRGQQVTLRCSSQSGHNTVSWYQQALGQGPQFIFQYYREEENGRGNFPPRFSGLQFPNYSSELNVNALELDDSALYLCASSRIPGDEQYFGPGTRLTVT.

The chain has TRBV7-3 and TRBJ1-5; TRBD1 matches at 9 bases. V was clipped by 5 bases and J by 0 bases; unmatched bases: 5. CDR1 is SGHTA and CDR2 is FQGTGA in the germline V gene. The CDR3 covers 16 residues. The DNA of the CDR3 is TGTGCCAGCAGCATACAGGGGGCGCCTAGCAATCAGCCCCAGCATTTT. Protein sequence: CASSIQGAPSNQPQHF.

This clone was seen only a few times. The V call is TRBV4-2, the J call TRBJ2-4; 7 bases agree with TRBD2. Germline V gives CDR1 LGHNA, CDR2 YNFKEQ. CDR3 length: 18 amino acids. J was trimmed by 1 base and V by 1 base; bases with no gene match: 10. CDR3 DNA: TGTGCCAGCAGCCAAGGGTGGGGACTACCTGGGGCCAAAAACATTCAGTACTTC. It codes for CASSQGWGLPGAKNIQYF.

This clone has more than one count but fewer than ten. CDR3 in DNA: TGTGCCAGCAGGACTTTCCGAGATACGCAGTATTTT. Encoded protein: CASRTFRDTQYF. The chain uses TRBV11-2 and TRBJ2-3; D gene ambiguous. Germline CDR1 and CDR2: SGHAT and FQNNGV. The CDR3 length is 12 residues. V lost 6 bases and J lost 5, with 9 bases in between.

The chain joins TRBV6-1 to TRBJ1-1; TRBD1 might be the D (5 bases). Germline CDR1 MNHNS, CDR2 SASEGT. The CDR3 totals 14 residues. Trimming took 7 bases from V and 10 from J, leaving 22 bases between them. The CDR3 spells CASTKSVGQVAAFF. For the CDR3, the DNA is TGTGCCAGCACTAAAAGCGTGGGGCAAGTCGCAGCTTTCTTT.

By share, this clone ranks as medium-sized. The genes are TRBV15 and TRBJ2-2; a possible D gene is TRBD1 (6 bases). CDR1 is LNHNV, CDR2 YYDKDF, per germline (reference sequence). This CDR3 has 15 residues. The V gene lost 5 bases and the J gene lost 5 bases, with 15 bases spanning the gap. CDR3 sequence reads: CATSLTGPGTGELFF. The CDR3, as DNA: TGTGCCACCAGCCTAACAGGGCCTGGGACCGGGGAGCTGTTTTTT.

As DNA, the CDR3 is TGTGCCAGCTCACCCCGAGATCAGCCCCAGCATTTT. Residues: CASSPRDQPQHF. V usage is TRBV18 and J usage is TRBJ1-5; D not certain. Trimming left V 3 bases short and J 5 bases short, with 5 bases between. CDR1 and CDR2 from the germline V gene are KGHSH and LQKENI. CDR3 length equals 12 residues.

This clone was seen a handful of times. V gene TRBV18 combines with J gene TRBJ1-1, with 9 positions matching TRBD1. The J segment lost 6 bases and the V segment lost 8 bases, leaving 10 bases of the junction unmatched. The germline V gene has CDR1 KGHSH and CDR2 LQKENI. This CDR3 is 14 amino acids long. Here the CDR3 reads CASTTGGKRPEAFF. The CDR3 DNA reads as TGTGCCAGCACGACAGGGGGTAAGAGGCCTGAAGCTTTCTTT.

V usage is TRBV19 and J usage is TRBJ1-1, with 7 bases that match TRBD1. V was pared by 9 bases and J by 1 base, with 8 bases of the junction left unmatched. Germline V gene lookup returns CDR1 LNHDA and CDR2 SQIVND (reference sequence). The CDR3 sequence is 14 residues long. The CDR3 DNA sequence: TGTGCCAGCCAGACAGGGTTGGCGAACACTGAAGCTTTCTTT. Its translation is CASQTGLANTEAFF. Combining the CDR3 with reference TRBV19 and TRBJ1-1 gives the whole variable domain DGGITQSPKYLFRKEGQNVTLSCEQNLNHDAMYWYRQDPGQGLRLIYYSQIVNDFQKGDIAEGYSVSREKKESFPLTVTSAQKNPTAFYLCASQTGLANTEAFFGQGTRLTVV.

Relative to its sample, this clone is large. The rearrangement uses TRBV27 and TRBJ2-7; maybe TRBD2 (5 bases). From germline, CDR1 is MNHEY and CDR2 SMNVEV (reference sequence). The ends were cut back, 3 bases at V and 6 bases at J, with 12 bases in the middle. The CDR3 covers 13 residues. The CDR3: CASSFGSLVEQYF. Here the CDR3 DNA reads TGTGCCAGCAGTTTTGGGAGCCTTGTCGAGCAGTACTTC.

This clone is labeled as medium-sized (0.01 to 0.1%). The chain couples TRBV19 to TRBJ1-5, with TRBD1 as a possible D gene (5 bases). The CDR3 length is 14 residues. V shed 5 bases and J shed 7 bases, with 15 bases lying between them. The germline V gene encodes CDR1 LNHDA and CDR2 SQIVND (reference sequence). This CDR3 is CASSVFWGDQPQHF. CDR3 bases: TGTGCCAGTAGTGTTTTTTGGGGGGACCAGCCCCAGCATTTT.

V and J are TRBV16 and TRBJ1-2; D call uncertain. Deletions cut 3 bases from V and 0 bases from J, with 26 bases between. Germline CDR1 reads KGHSY; CDR2 reads FQNENV. CDR3 length: 20 amino acids. The CDR3 nucleotides are TGTGCCAGCAGCCATACATACCTCGTCCCAAGGGAGCCTCCTAACTATGGCTACACCTTC. Residues: CASSHTYLVPREPPNYGYTF.

J is TRBJ2-7 and V is TRBV11-2; TRBD1 matches 12 bases. V lost 5 bases to trimming and J lost 5 bases; unmatched junction nucleotides: 7. The CDR3 covers 15 residues. Germline CDR1 SGHAT, CDR2 FQNNGV. CDR3 sequence: CASSPTGTGGHEQYF. The DNA of the CDR3 is TGTGCCAGCAGCCCCACCGGGACAGGGGGCCACGAGCAGTACTTC.

The chain couples TRBV19 to TRBJ2-7; 7 bases fit TRBD1. Germline assignment: CDR1 LNHDA and CDR2 SQIVND (reference sequence). Unmatched junction bases numbered 6, after V lost 4 bases and J lost 0 bases. The CDR3 is made up of 15 amino acids. The CDR3 is CASSTGQAGSYEQYF. CDR3 nucleotide sequence: TGTGCCAGTAGTACCGGACAGGCTGGCTCCTACGAGCAGTACTTC.

This clone occurred a few times. The chain joins TRBV4-2 to TRBJ2-5; 11 positions match TRBD2. This CDR3 region has 16 residues. The germline V gene encodes CDR1 LGHNA and CDR2 YNFKEQ. J was trimmed by 3 bases and V by 2 bases; bases with no gene match: 5. The CDR3 coding sequence is TGTGCCAGCAGCCAACGGTTAGCGGGGGGGGAAGAGACCCAGTACTTC. Residues: CASSQRLAGGEETQYF.

The gene calls are TRBV11-3 and TRBJ2-2; D might be TRBD1 (5 bases). This CDR3 contains 18 residues. Trimming removed 5 bases from V and 0 bases from J, with 19 bases in between. Germline CDR1 and CDR2: SGHNT and YENEEA. CDR3 amino acids: CASSQETDSGPNTGELFF. CDR3 DNA sequence: TGTGCCAGCAGCCAAGAGACCGACAGTGGCCCGAACACCGGGGAGCTGTTTTTT.

V gene TRBV11-2 combines with J gene TRBJ2-1, with D uncertain. The CDR3 sequence is 14 residues long. V lost 2 bases, J lost 6 bases, and 11 bases lay in between. CDR1 and CDR2 from the germline V gene are SGHAT and FQNNGV. The CDR3, as DNA: TGTGCCAGCAGCTTACCCACGAGCGCCAATGAGCAGTTCTTC. This codes for CASSLPTSANEQFF.

This clone came up a few times. The chain joins TRBV5-6 to TRBJ2-7, with 10 bases lining up with TRBD1. The germline V gene has CDR1 SGHDT and CDR2 YYEEEE. The CDR3 consists of 15 residues. V shed 0 bases, J shed 2 bases, and the junction held 2 bases outside the gene matches. CDR3 in amino acids: CASSLGQGAPYEQYF. In DNA form, the CDR3 reads TGTGCCAGCAGCTTGGGACAGGGGGCACCCTACGAGCAGTACTTC.

The gene calls are TRBV9 and TRBJ1-2; D is undetermined. CDR1 and CDR2 from the germline V gene are SGDLS and YYNGEE. Between the trimmed V and J ends, which lost 6 bases and 4 bases, there was a span of 25 bases. The CDR3 extends over 17 amino acids. In nucleotides, the CDR3 is TGTGCCAGCACTCACCAGAGGGAGGACCGAGAACTCTATGGCTACACCTTC. Its translation is CASTHQREDRELYGYTF.

Only a few counts were recorded for this clone. The J gene is TRBJ1-3, the V gene TRBV7-9, with D perhaps TRBD1 (6 bases). This CDR3 region has 19 residues. Germline V gene lookup returns CDR1 SEHNR and CDR2 FQNEAQ (reference sequence). Trimming took off 5 bases at V and 3 bases at J, with 26 bases between the two ends. CDR3: CASSAPIAGGGMSGNTIYF. The CDR3 DNA sequence: TGTGCCAGCAGCGCTCCGATCGCGGGAGGGGGAATGAGTGGAAACACCATATATTTT.